The next 25 T cell receptor beta chains were all read from a single sample in a study of beta chain features in type 1 diabetes. Their specific antigens are unknown. The study reverse transcribed the entire isolated RNA, so it sequenced expressed TCRB transcripts. TCRdb keeps only in-frame clones here, not all; method: immunoSEQ multiplex PCR. The sample yields 300,000 to 400,000 clones, 13% seen once. Regarding the study as a whole: Type 1 diabetes patients had TCRB CDR3s that were shorter (moderately but significantly so) in all four CD4+ subsets.

Sequencing was carried out using naive CD4+ T cells from blood. These receptors were obtained from a woman aged 18-29 years with type 1 diabetes.

The chain uses TRBV9 and TRBJ2-1; D unclear. V dropped 0 bases and J dropped 0 bases, with 13 bases sitting between them. The CDR3 spans 17 residues. Germline lookup yields CDR1 SGDLS and CDR2 YYNGEE. CDR3 amino acids: CASSVEVVQSSYNEQFF. Written as DNA, the CDR3 is TGTGCCAGCAGCGTAGAAGTGGTACAGAGCTCCTACAATGAGCAGTTCTTC.

This clone showed up just a few times. The gene calls are TRBV29-1 and TRBJ2-1; 7 nucleotides match TRBD2. The germline CDR1 and CDR2 sequences are SQVTM and ANQGSEA. Trimming at V came to 6 bases and at J to 0 bases, leaving 5 bases not matched to a gene. The CDR3 spans 14 residues. CDR3 DNA: TGCAGCGTGGCTAGCGGAACCTCCTACAATGAGCAGTTCTTC. Its protein is CSVASGTSYNEQFF.

The rearrangement joins TRBV6-7 to TRBJ2-7, with TRBD1 identical over 7 bases. TRBV6-7 falls under the ORF class, with uncertain function. The CDR3 has 16 residues. V lost 2 bases, J lost 6 bases, and 13 bases stayed unmatched. CDR3 nucleotides: TGTGCCAGCAGTTACGGCAGACAGGGACAAACTTGCGAGCAGTACGTC. Translation: CASSYGRQGQTCEQYV.

This clone occurred many times. The J gene is TRBJ2-7, the V gene TRBV7-9, with 7 positions matching TRBD1. The J segment lost 5 bases and the V segment lost 5 bases, leaving 3 bases of the junction unmatched. Germline CDR1 reads SEHNR; CDR2 reads FQNEAQ (reference sequence). This CDR3 has 12 residues. The CDR3 reads CASSVQGHEQYV. The CDR3 DNA follows: TGTGCCAGCAGCGTACAGGGGCACGAGCAGTACGTC.

This clone occurred a few times. J is TRBJ1-2 and V is TRBV7-2; D is uncertain. This CDR3 comprises 13 residues. Germline assignment: CDR1 SGHTA and CDR2 FQGNSA. V lost 2 bases and J lost 6, with 10 bases in between. The CDR3 DNA follows: TGTGCCAGCAGCTTACAGGAAATTAATGGCTACACCTTC. This codes for CASSLQEINGYTF. The full variable domain, rest sourced from reference TRBV7-2 and TRBJ1-2, is GAGVSQSPSNKVTEKGKDVELRCDPISGHTALYWYRQSLGQGLEFLIYFQGNSAPDKSGLPSDRFSAERTGGSVSTLTIQRTQQEDSAVYLCASSLQEINGYTFGSGTRLTVV.

The table lists this clone with a few counts. J is TRBJ2-2 and V is TRBV4-2; the D is unclear. The CDR3 length is 14 residues. V lost 1 base and J 3 bases, leaving 6 bases between the germline ends. CDR1 is LGHNA and CDR2 is YNFKEQ in the germline V gene. CDR3 nucleotides: TGTGCCAGCAGCCAAGCCCATTACACCGGGGAGCTGTTTTTT. It yields the protein CASSQAHYTGELFF.

This chain joins TRBV15 and TRBJ2-7, with D unresolved. This CDR3 is built from 14 residues. Trimming removed 1 base at V and 4 bases at J, with 11 bases between. CDR1 is LNHNV and CDR2 is YYDKDF in the germline V gene (reference sequence). CDR3 sequence reads: CATSRGGVVYEQYV. The CDR3 DNA follows: TGTGCCACCAGCAGAGGAGGAGTGGTATACGAGCAGTACGTC.

This sequence joins TRBV5-1 and TRBJ2-1; D gene unclear. This CDR3 is 15 amino acids long. Germline V gives CDR1 SGHRS, CDR2 YFSETQ. Trimming pared 0 bases from V and 3 bases from J, leaving 10 bases between. This CDR3 reads CASSLGWADYNEQFF. The CDR3 region has the DNA TGCGCCAGCAGCTTGGGTTGGGCAGACTACAATGAGCAGTTCTTC.

J is TRBJ2-6 and V is TRBV14; 7 bases map to TRBD1. Trimming cost V 4 bases and J 5 bases; bases outside gene matches: 17. Per germline, CDR1 SGHDN and CDR2 FVKESK. There are 19 residues in the CDR3. The CDR3 sequence: CASSPSLGQRPFRANVLTF. DNA of the CDR3: TGTGCCAGCAGCCCAAGCTTGGGACAGCGTCCGTTTCGGGCCAACGTCCTGACTTTC.

This clone has only a few counts. The chain recombines TRBV19 with TRBJ1-2; 10 positions match TRBD1. Germline CDR1 and CDR2: LNHDA and SQIVND (reference sequence). The CDR3 has 16 residues. The J segment lost 3 bases and the V segment lost 0 bases, leaving 4 bases of the junction unmatched. CDR3 nucleotides: TGTGCCAGTAGTATAGACGGGACAGGGGAATACTATGGCTACACCTTC. Translation: CASSIDGTGEYYGYTF.

This clone came up a few times. The CDR3 loop is CASSPGQASSGANVLTF. CDR3 in DNA: TGTGCCAGCAGCCCCGGACAGGCGAGCTCTGGGGCCAACGTCCTGACTTTC. The J gene is TRBJ2-6, the V gene TRBV7-9; TRBD1 aligns across 7 bases. This CDR3 has 17 amino acids. Germline V gene data show CDR1 as SEHNR and CDR2 as FQNEAQ (reference sequence). Germline trimming cut 5 bases from V and 0 bases from J; bases unmatched to any gene: 7.

This clone was detected only a few times. This chain joins TRBV28 and TRBJ2-7; no reliable D call. Germline V gene data show CDR1 as MDHEN and CDR2 as SYDVKM. CDR3 length equals 12 residues. V gave up 2 bases and J gave up 3 bases, with 5 bases separating them. CDR3 region: CASSLVIYEQYF. CDR3 DNA sequence: TGTGCCAGCAGTTTAGTTATCTACGAGCAGTACTTC.

This clone has a handful of counts. The gene calls are TRBV19 and TRBJ2-1; D may be TRBD1 (6 bases). Germline CDR1 LNHDA, CDR2 SQIVND (reference sequence). This CDR3 region has 13 residues. V lost 11 bases to trimming and J lost 4 bases, with 15 bases between them. The DNA for the CDR3 is TGTGCCGCGTCCGATAGGGGGTACAATGAGCAGTTCTTC. It translates to CAASDRGYNEQFF.

The chain recombines TRBV7-2 with TRBJ2-5; tentatively, D is TRBD1 (6 bases). CDR1 SGHTA and CDR2 FQGNSA come from the germline V gene. This CDR3 has 14 residues. The V end lost 4 bases, the J end lost 5 bases, and 14 bases lay between the germline ends. The chain's CDR3 is CASSYRQVYETQYF. The DNA for the CDR3 is TGTGCCAGCAGCTACCGACAGGTTTACGAGACCCAGTACTTC.

This chain uses TRBV28 with TRBJ2-7; 8 bases map to TRBD1. Germline V lookup: CDR1 MDHEN, CDR2 SYDVKM. V lost 5 bases to trimming and J lost 6 bases; unmatched junction nucleotides: 15. The CDR3 consists of 16 residues. CDR3 sequence: CASSALGQGGFGEQYV. The CDR3 coding sequence is TGTGCCAGCAGTGCCCTCGGACAGGGAGGTTTCGGCGAGCAGTACGTC.

This clone occurred a few times. The V call is TRBV7-3, the J call TRBJ2-2; D is undetermined. V was shortened by 2 bases and J by 1 base, with 5 bases between the two germline ends. The CDR3 consists of 14 residues. CDR1 is SGHTA, CDR2 FQGTGA, per germline. The CDR3: CASSLGRNTGELFF. The CDR3 bases are TGTGCCAGCAGCTTAGGCAGGAACACCGGGGAGCTGTTTTTT.

This clone occurred a few times. This sample includes further DNA sequences coding for the same CDR3. V and J are TRBV9 and TRBJ2-1; 8 bases line up with TRBD2. This CDR3 region has 15 residues. Trimming cost V 0 bases and J 4 bases; bases outside gene matches: 3. Germline V gives CDR1 SGDLS, CDR2 YYNGEE. The CDR3 bases are TGTGCCAGCAGCGTAGGGACGGGAGGGTACAATGAGCAGTTCTTC. Its translation is CASSVGTGGYNEQFF.

The chain recombines TRBV6-5 with TRBJ1-2, with D possibly TRBD1 on 6 matching bases. V shed 8 bases and J shed 2 bases, with 12 bases lying between them. CDR3 size: 13 residues. Germline CDR1 reads MNHEY; CDR2 reads SVGAGI. The CDR3: CASGTPENYGYTF. CDR3 nucleotides: TGTGCCAGCGGGACACCGGAGAACTATGGCTACACCTTC.

The rearrangement links TRBV9 to TRBJ2-1; 13 bases map to TRBD2. V was pared by 4 bases and J by 4 bases, with 2 bases of the junction left unmatched. Per the germline V gene, CDR1 is SGDLS and CDR2 is YYNGEE. This CDR3 has 15 amino acids. The CDR3 is CASSLGLAGYNEQFF. The CDR3 region has the DNA TGTGCCAGCAGCTTGGGACTAGCGGGATACAATGAGCAGTTCTTC.

This clone was counted a few times. The chain employs TRBV30 and TRBJ1-1; D unresolved. The CDR3 spans 14 residues. The V and J ends lost 1 base and 0 bases respectively, with 9 bases between them. CDR1 and CDR2 (germline): GTSNPN, SVGIG (reference sequence). The CDR3 region has the DNA TGTGCCTGGAGTGAGACTCCCATGAACACTGAAGCTTTCTTT. This sequence encodes CAWSETPMNTEAFF.

The J gene is TRBJ1-5, the V gene TRBV30, with 9 bases aligning to TRBD1. Losses at the gene ends were 0 bases for V and 8 bases for J; bases not matched to a gene: 5. The CDR3 is 14 residues long. Germline loops: CDR1 GTSNPN, CDR2 SVGIG (reference sequence). In DNA, the CDR3 is TGTGCCTGGAGTGTTGGACAGGGGTTCGAGCCCCAGCATTTT. This encodes CAWSVGQGFEPQHF.

This clone was detected a few times. CDR3 DNA: TGTGCCAGCAGTTTGAGACGGACTGTTTACTCTGGGGCCAACGTCCTGACTTTC. This sequence encodes CASSLRRTVYSGANVLTF. This chain connects TRBV25-1 to TRBJ2-6; D may be TRBD2 (5 bases). The germline V gene encodes CDR1 MGHDK and CDR2 SYGVNS. V was cut by 5 bases and J by 0 bases, with 17 bases left in between. The CDR3 contains 18 residues. The full variable domain, in which reference TRBV25-1 and TRBJ2-6 provide the parts outside the CDR3, is EADIYQTPRYLVIGTGKKITLECSQTMGHDKMYWYQQDPGMELHLIHYSYGVNSTEKGDLSSESTVSRIRTEHFPLTLESARPSHTSQYLCASSLRRTVYSGANVLTFGAGSRLTVL.

This clone turned up a few times. This sequence joins TRBV29-1 and TRBJ2-1, with D maybe TRBD2 (5 bases). In germline, CDR1 is SQVTM, CDR2 ANQGSEA. This CDR3 region has 15 residues. V was shortened by 6 bases and J by 2 bases, with 17 bases between the two germline ends. Here the CDR3 reads CSVRRSNGAYNEQFF. As DNA, the CDR3 is TGCAGCGTCAGGAGGTCAAACGGGGCCTACAATGAGCAGTTCTTC.

The chain has TRBV25-1 and TRBJ2-7; 9 positions match TRBD1. CDR1 is MGHDK, CDR2 SYGVNS, per germline. The length of the CDR3 is 15 residues. V lost 4 bases and J lost 5; bases outside the gene matches: 9. DNA of the CDR3: TGTGCCAGCAGTGCCAGGGACAGGGTACCCCACGAGCAGTACTTC. As protein: CASSARDRVPHEQYF.

The chain uses TRBV5-1 and TRBJ2-1; 10 bases match TRBD2. CDR3 length: 18 amino acids. Germline V gene lookup returns CDR1 SGHRS and CDR2 YFSETQ. V trimming: 0 bases; J trimming: 0 bases; junction bases outside the gene matches: 6. The CDR3 region is CASSLGTSGSSSYNEQFF. The CDR3 region has the DNA TGCGCCAGCAGCTTGGGGACTAGCGGTTCGAGCTCCTACAATGAGCAGTTCTTC.